This T cell receptor beta chain was retrieved from a study of T cells in Graves' hyperthyroidism and ophthalmopathy. Points from the study as a whole: In blood, most of the thyroid clonotypes expanded above 0.001 were also present.

Amplified TCR beta CDR3 regions came from RNA transcripts. During a first-round RT-PCR of the TCR CDR3, the HTBI primer set was used. TCRdb re-derived calls from the multiplex PCR reads in MiXCR, one entry per CDR3 protein. The repertoire holds about 570,000 distinct CDR3 sequences, with just over 45% as singletons. Deletions cut 2 bases from V and 5 bases from J, with 12 bases between. The germline gives CDR1 MDHEN, CDR2 SYDVKM. The CDR3 sequence is 14 residues long. Ten or more counts support this clonotype. Antigen: not known. Exclusion of patients followed from uncontrolled infection, other autoimmune disease, pregnancy or lactation. Each diagnosis drew on symptoms, thyroxine, TRAb, thyroid ultrasound and orbital computed tomography findings.

This clonotype was sampled from an adult woman with Graves' disease, either hyperthyroidism or ophthalmopathy (not recorded which). The sample taken for sequencing was peripheral blood or thyroid tissue (not recorded which). The rearrangement joins TRBV28 to TRBJ2-5, with D possibly matching TRBD2 (6 bases). The CDR3, as DNA: TGTGCCAGCAGTTTAGCGGGAAGGATGGAGACCCAGTACTTC. Translating it yields CASSLAGRMETQYF. The whole variable domain, remainder taken from reference TRBV28 and TRBJ2-5, is DVKVTQSSRYLVKRTGEKVFLECVQDMDHENMFWYRQDPGLGLRLIYFSYDVKMKEKGDIPEGYSVSREKKERFSLILESASTNQTSMYLCASSLAGRMETQYFGPGTRLLVL.